This TCR beta chain was obtained from a study of cytomegalovirus exposure and HLA in healthy donors. Study conclusions and caveats: With high specificity and sensitivity, the classifier reportedly diagnosed cytomegalovirus status. Rarity held for most TCR sequences, but there were some public TCRs that occurred in many donors. Cytomegalovirus-associated status was assigned to some 160 TCR beta chains.

TCRdb's table, derived via immunoSEQ multiplex PCR, lists solely in-frame clones and lacks some. The sample records approximately 170,000 clones, roughly 85% being singletons. CDR3 size: 14 residues. Trimming cost V 8 bases and J 1 base, with 15 bases left between them. The germline gives CDR1 MNHEY, CDR2 SVGAGI. Note on this clone: As yet, its antigen is unknown.

This clonotype originated in a man between 18 and 35 years old in good health and CMV-seropositive. The genes are TRBV6-5 and TRBJ2-7; tentative D call: TRBD2 (6 bases). The sample taken for sequencing was PBMCs. Here the CDR3 reads CASATLGGSYEQYF. CDR3 in DNA: TGTGCCAGCGCGACTCTGGGGGGATCCTACGAGCAGTACTTC.